This T cell receptor (beta chain) was captured by sequencing in a study of blood T cell repertoires in COVID-19. Sequenced by immunoSEQ multiplex PCR; TCRdb stores in-frame clones only, minus some. The table lists roughly 220,000 clones, about 88% of them singletons. From germline, CDR1 is GTSNPN and CDR2 SVGIG (reference sequence). V dropped 0 bases and J dropped 4; count of bases not matched to a gene: 6. The CDR3 loop spans 16 amino acids. The rearrangement joins TRBV30 to TRBJ2-2; 9 bases line up with TRBD2. This receptor was identified in a woman in her forties or fifties with COVID-19, enrolled during active disease. The sample taken for sequencing was peripheral blood. This CDR3 is CAWSVWAGGPTGELFF. CDR3 coding DNA: TGTGCCTGGAGTGTCTGGGCGGGGGGGCCCACCGGGGAGCTGTTTTTT. Together with reference TRBV30 and TRBJ2-2, the CDR3 gives the full variable domain: SQTIHQWPATLVQPVGSPLSLECTVEGTSNPNLYWYRQAAGRGLQLLFYSVGIGQISSEVPQNLSASRPQDRQFILSSKKLLLSDSGFYLCAWSVWAGGPTGELFFGEGSRLTVL.